Given below is one T cell receptor beta chain in context. Its cognate antigen is unknown. This record comes from a study of cytomegalovirus exposure and HLA in healthy donors. Study results and limitations: TRBV6-2, TRBV6-3 and some other V segments were excluded as indistinguishable.

Germline V lookup: CDR1 SGHNT, CDR2 YYREEE (reference sequence). This CDR3 has 15 residues. After removal of 4 bases from V and 6 bases from J, the junction contained 9 bases not matched to a gene. The PCR was carried out with 60 Vbeta primers and 13 Jbeta primers. The data were produced by immunoSEQ multiplex PCR, yet TCRdb's version contains in-frame clones alone and is incomplete. Of about 190,000 clones in the sample, over 65% were seen once. The TCR comes from a man aged 40-49 years in good health and CMV-seropositive. J is TRBJ2-7 and V is TRBV5-4, with 11 bases identical to TRBD1. Input material: PBMCs. CDR3 DNA: TGTGCCAGCAGCGGGACCCGGGACAGGGGGTTCGAGCAGTACTTC. Translation: CASSGTRDRGFEQYF.